The 23 T cell receptor beta chains presented below share a single source sample, sequenced in a study of T cells in Graves' hyperthyroidism and ophthalmopathy. There were TCR beta CDR3 regions amplified from RNA transcripts. When the TCR CDR3 underwent first-round RT-PCR, the HTBI primer set was used. Via MiXCR, TCRdb re-called the multiplex PCR reads, giving one row per CDR3 protein. The sample yields roughly 280,000 distinct CDR3 sequences, about 15% seen once. Material for sequencing was blood. Every receptor here comes from a woman aged 60 to 75 with Graves' ophthalmopathy.

This rearrangement joins TRBV15 to TRBJ1-2; 7 bases fit TRBD1. From germline, CDR1 is LNHNV and CDR2 YYDKDF (reference sequence). V shed 0 bases and J 6 bases; nucleotides not matched to a gene: 13. This CDR3 spans 17 amino acids. This chain's CDR3 is CATSRDLLRGRLDGYTF. In DNA, the CDR3 is TGTGCCACCAGCAGAGATTTGTTAAGGGGGCGCTTGGATGGCTACACCTTC.

In this sample, this clonotype turned up many times. The CDR3 DNA reads TGTGCCAGCAGTGAAGTGAGGGACAGGTCCTACGAGCAGTACTTC. It encodes CASSEVRDRSYEQYF. J is TRBJ2-7 and V is TRBV6-1; 8 positions match TRBD1. The germline CDR1 and CDR2 sequences are MNHNS and SASEGT. There are 15 residues in the CDR3. V shed 1 base and J 1 base; nucleotides not matched to a gene: 3.

Remarks on this clonotype: Possible read error: a much larger clone is one base away. The rearrangement links TRBV11-3 to TRBJ2-1; D gene unclear. Germline V gene data show CDR1 as SGHNT and CDR2 as YENEEA. Between the trimmed V and J ends, which lost 1 base and 9 bases, there was a span of 13 bases. CDR3 length: 14 residues. The CDR3 nucleotides are TGTGCCAGCAGCTTAGTAGTCCGGGCGCCTGAGCAGTTCTTC. It translates to CASSLVVRAPEQFF. Looking up the rest from reference TRBV11-3 and TRBJ2-1 gives the full variable domain: EAGVVQSPRYKIIEKKQPVAFWCNPISGHNTLYWYLQNLGQGPELLIRYENEEAVDDSQLPKDRFSAERLKGVDSTLKIQPAELGDSAVYLCASSLVVRAPEQFFGPGTRLTVL.

The chain has TRBV4-3 and TRBJ1-5, with D unresolved. CDR1 LGHNA and CDR2 YSLEER come from the germline V gene. This CDR3 is 16 amino acids long. Trimming removed 0 bases at V and 0 bases at J, with 9 bases between. This chain's CDR3 is CASSQDGSTSNQPQHF. The CDR3 nucleotides are TGCGCCAGCAGCCAAGATGGGAGTACTAGCAATCAGCCCCAGCATTTT.

Notes on this clonotype: A much larger clone differs from this one at a single base, so this may be a read error. The chain couples TRBV24-1 to TRBJ2-2; no definite D call. The CDR3 contains 15 residues. CDR1 and CDR2 from the germline V gene are KGHDR and SFDVKD. This CDR3 reads CAASDRTRIPGELFF. In DNA, the CDR3 is TGTGCCGCCAGTGATCGAACTCGGATACCCGGGGAGCTGTTTTTT.

This clonotype was counted ten times or more. The chain couples TRBV5-1 to TRBJ2-1; D unclear. Trimming took 3 bases from V and 10 from J, leaving 11 bases between them. Germline V gene data show CDR1 as SGHRS and CDR2 as YFSETQ. The CDR3 sequence is 12 residues long. The CDR3 DNA reads as TGCGCCAGCAGCTCCGACCCGAACGAGCAGTTCTTC. This codes for CASSSDPNEQFF.

The sample holds a few counts of this clonotype. The chain links TRBV20-1 to TRBJ1-1; D is perhaps TRBD1 (6 bases). V was clipped by 1 base and J by 1 base, with 10 bases between them. The CDR3 contains 14 residues. CDR1 DFQATT and CDR2 SNEGSKA come from the germline V gene (reference sequence). CDR3 in DNA: TGCAGTGCTAGAGTGGCGACAGGGAACACTGAAGCTTTCTTT. Protein product: CSARVATGNTEAFF.

At least ten counts were recorded for this clonotype. V is TRBV7-9 and J is TRBJ2-7; D unresolved. V lost 5 bases to trimming and J lost 7 bases, with 9 bases between them. Per the germline V gene, CDR1 is SEHNR and CDR2 is FQNEAQ (reference sequence). The CDR3 has 11 amino acids. The DNA of the CDR3 is TGTGCCAGCAGCCTACACGGGGAGCAGTACTTC. Translation: CASSLHGEQYF.

This clonotype was counted a single time. A much larger clone sits a single nucleotide away, making a read error possible. Lacking the conserved final phenylalanine or tryptophan, this CDR3 likely reflects a read error. The chain has TRBV9 and TRBJ2-3; 15 positions agree with TRBD2. The ends lost 2 bases at V and 3 bases at J; junction bases unmatched: 4. CDR3 length: 17 residues. Germline V gene sequence: CDR1 SGDLS, CDR2 YYNGEE. The CDR3 spells CASSVGLAGGLTDTQYL. Written as DNA, the CDR3 is TGTGCCAGCAGCGTGGGACTAGCGGGAGGTTTGACAGATACGCAGTATCTT.

This clonotype was recorded many times. The chain is built from TRBV2 and TRBJ1-2; TRBD1 is a possible D gene (6 bases). CDR1 SNHLY and CDR2 FYNNEI come from the germline V gene. The CDR3 has 12 residues. The ends were cut back, 8 bases at V and 8 bases at J, with 15 bases in the middle. CDR3 sequence: CASSTGSSGYTF. The CDR3 DNA sequence: TGTGCCAGCTCCACAGGGTCGTCGGGCTACACCTTC.

V gene TRBV2 combines with J gene TRBJ2-2; D gene uncertain. The CDR3 sequence is 15 residues long. Germline-derived CDR1 and CDR2 are SNHLY and FYNNEI. Between the trimmed V and J ends, which lost 4 bases and 1 base, there was a span of 10 bases. CDR3 nucleotide sequence: TGTGCCAGCAGTGCTCTAAGGGAGAACACCGGGGAGCTGTTTTTT. The encoded protein is CASSALRENTGELFF.

In its sample, this clonotype was seen a few times. This may stem from a read error, because a much larger clone lies one nucleotide away. The V gene is TRBV3-1, the J gene TRBJ2-7; unclear D gene. Trimming cost V 1 base and J 5 bases, with 3 bases left between them. This CDR3 contains 11 residues. Germline V lookup: CDR1 LGHDT, CDR2 YNNKEL (reference sequence). CDR3 protein: CASSQVNEQYF. The CDR3 nucleotides are TGTGCCAGCAGCCAAGTCAACGAGCAGTACTTC.

This clonotype appeared many times. This chain uses TRBV20-1 with TRBJ2-3, with TRBD2 identical over 8 bases. From germline, CDR1 is DFQATT and CDR2 SNEGSKA (reference sequence). The CDR3 contains 15 residues. The V and J ends lost 1 base and 5 bases, in that order; junction bases with no gene match: 8. The CDR3 nucleotides read TGCAGTGCTAGAGTGGCAGCGGGAGTAAAAGATACGCAGTATTTT. It encodes CSARVAAGVKDTQYF.

This clonotype was observed many times. The chain uses TRBV6-2 or TRBV6-3 and TRBJ2-1; weak D call: TRBD1 (5 bases). Germline lookup yields CDR1 MNHEY and CDR2 SVGEGT. This CDR3 contains 15 residues. Between the trimmed V and J ends, which lost 6 bases and 6 bases, there was a span of 18 bases. DNA of the CDR3: TGTGCCAGCAGCCCTGGACACCCGCCCAGCAATGAGCAGTTCTTC. Residues: CASSPGHPPSNEQFF.

CDR3 amino acids: CASSSGDRGLIGQFF. DNA of the CDR3: TGTGCCAGCAGCTCAGGGGACAGGGGGCTAATAGGGCAGTTCTTC. The chain couples TRBV11-2 to TRBJ2-1, with 12 bases identical to TRBD1. V shed 4 bases and J 12 bases; nucleotides not matched to a gene: 10. The CDR3 is 15 residues long. Germline values: CDR1 SGHAT, CDR2 FQNNGV.

There are many counts of this clonotype. The rearrangement links TRBV2 to TRBJ1-1, with D uncertain. The CDR3 extends over 12 amino acids. V lost 4 bases and J lost 2, with 5 bases in between. CDR1 is SNHLY and CDR2 is FYNNEI in the germline V gene. CDR3 amino acids: CASSGPNTEAFF. CDR3 nucleotide sequence: TGTGCCAGCAGTGGCCCCAACACTGAAGCTTTCTTT.

In this sample, this clonotype turned up many times. This chain connects TRBV4-1 to TRBJ1-5, with a possible D match to TRBD1 (5 bases). CDR1 and CDR2 (germline): MGHRA, YSYEKL. The CDR3 is 15 residues long. Trimming pared 0 bases from V and 4 bases from J, leaving 10 bases between. The CDR3 loop is CASSQEWQGNQPQHF. CDR3 sequence (DNA): TGCGCCAGCAGCCAAGAGTGGCAGGGAAATCAGCCCCAGCATTTT.

The genes are TRBV4-3 and TRBJ2-2; tentative D call: TRBD2 (7 bases). The CDR3 is made up of 21 amino acids. Trimming took 0 bases from V and 3 from J, leaving 26 bases between them. From germline, CDR1 is LGHNA and CDR2 YSLEER. CDR3 DNA sequence: TGCGCCAGCAGCCAAGATGATGCGGGAGCCTGGAGGGGGGGCCACACCGGGGAGCTGTTTTTT. It codes for CASSQDDAGAWRGGHTGELFF.

In its sample, this clonotype was seen many times. The chain joins TRBV5-1 to TRBJ2-3; D call uncertain. Between the trimmed V and J ends, which lost 1 base and 0 bases, there was a span of 9 bases. CDR1 and CDR2 from the germline V gene are SGHRS and YFSETQ. This CDR3 comprises 15 residues. The CDR3 here is CASSLTDPSTDTQYF. CDR3 sequence (DNA): TGCGCCAGCAGCTTGACAGATCCTAGCACAGATACGCAGTATTTT.

This clonotype was counted between two and nine times. The chain combines TRBV7-9 with TRBJ2-5; possibly TRBD2 for D (5 bases). Between the trimmed V and J ends, which lost 5 bases and 13 bases, there was a span of 14 bases. The length of the CDR3 is 11 residues. CDR1 is SEHNR and CDR2 is FQNEAQ in the germline V gene (reference sequence). CDR3 bases: TGTGCCAGCAGCCCCCGGGAATTGGCGTACTTC. Protein sequence: CASSPRELAYF.

Many counts were recorded for this clonotype. The rearrangement uses TRBV20-1 and TRBJ2-7, with 8 bases that match TRBD2. Germline V gene sequence: CDR1 DFQATT, CDR2 SNEGSKA (reference sequence). With V trimmed by 6 bases and J by 6 bases, 10 bases remained unmatched. The CDR3 loop spans 13 amino acids. This CDR3 reads CSAGTSVIGEQYF. The CDR3 DNA reads as TGCAGTGCGGGGACTAGTGTCATAGGCGAGCAGTACTTC.

This clonotype was seen many times. The chain uses TRBV12-3 or TRBV12-4 and TRBJ2-2; the match to TRBD2 covers 12 bases. Losses at the gene ends were 6 bases for V and 4 bases for J; bases not matched to a gene: 9. This CDR3 region has 17 residues. CDR3 sequence: CASSSNGLAGPTGELFF. CDR3 sequence (DNA): TGTGCCAGCAGCTCAAACGGACTAGCGGGGCCCACCGGGGAGCTGTTTTTT.

The table lists this clonotype with many counts. J is TRBJ2-5 and V is TRBV5-5; D gene unclear. The V gene's germline CDR1 is SGHKS and CDR2 YYEKEE (reference sequence). This CDR3 has 14 amino acids. Between the trimmed V and J ends, which lost 4 bases and 2 bases, there was a span of 12 bases. CDR3 nucleotide sequence: TGTGCCAGCAGCGTGGCGGCAGCTCAAGAGACCCAGTACTTC. This gives the protein CASSVAAAQETQYF.